This T cell receptor (beta chain) was identified during a study of cytomegalovirus exposure and HLA in healthy donors (dated by TCRdb to 2016 to 2017). Background for the entire study: According to an earlier analysis of a few hundred of the donors, 150 million to 200 million T cells yielded 90 million to 130 million unique TCR beta sequences and 276 Gb of sequence data. A later genetic analysis took genome-wide SNP genotypes for 398 of the 666 donors and used that subset as a discovery cohort. To study patterns of TCR occurrence, a later analysis re-analyzed previously published TCR beta repertoires from 666 donors and added high-resolution HLA genotyping. The genetic ancestry cluster associated with self-reported Caucasian donors included roughly 84% of the roughly 390 genotyped donors. Along with the roughly 710-subject first cohort, a separate validation cohort of around 120 different subjects was used. Among about 400 genotyped donors of the cohort, an average of roughly 230,000 unique TCR beta nucleotide sequences was sequenced per donor, of which about 19% were non-productive. High-throughput TCR immunosequencing, statistical association of individual TCRs with disease status, and machine learning were combined to predict cytomegalovirus infection status. Donor age, sex, ethnicity and CMV serostatus were compiled together with the repertoire data. An earlier analysis of around 580 of the donors used high-throughput TCR beta sequencing to judge whether each TCR beta V gene segment behaved as functional or pseudogenic. Roughly 5 DR-DQ haplotypes were handled as single units for association and clustering, since linkage in the cohort was strong. The aim of the study was to test whether cataloging public T cell receptors could identify signatures of past pathogen exposure. In the later analysis, no new phenotypic data were used to find candidate immune exposures; instead, reliance was placed on TCR beta sequences and their occurrence across donors. Typing coverage differed by locus: A, B, C, DRB1 and DQB1 were typed in roughly 620-630 donors, DQA1 in 500 to 550, DPA1 in over 600, and DPB1 in roughly 470. An early release covering roughly 640 HLA-typed donors comprised approximately 300 gigabases of sequencing data and tens of millions of unique TCR sequences. Every discovery cohort repertoire had been produced on one sequencing platform. Using immunosequencing, the study profiled T cell repertoires from approximately 700 subjects and related those repertoires to cytomegalovirus serostatus. Both class I and class II loci were covered by HLA typing, at four-digit resolution. The paper as a whole reports these results and caveats: The authors suggested that the approach could potentially be generalized to other disease states and immunological phenotypes. The earlier analysis of fewer than 750 of the donors excluded approximately 17 rarely observed V segments, including chromosome 9 orphons, because counts were too low. An earlier analysis of around 540 of the donors showed that most TCR beta V segments appeared in productive rearrangements either about 87% or about 30% of the time, which broadly matched IMGT annotations. In a later analysis, TCR association rates were found to vary across HLA loci, with the most associated TCRs seen for DRB1 alleles and the fewest for HLA-C alleles. Correlated functional status among segregating V segments might reflect linkage disequilibrium, but an unknown experimental factor could not be ruled out. The only immune exposure information available for the cohort was CMV serostatus. A group of highly shared sequence variants was considered likely to be a technical artifact of the sequencing pipeline. In a later analysis, HLA-associated TCR beta chains showed more clonal expansion and lower generation probabilities than non-associated chains that were equally common. Only TCR beta chains were sequenced in this cohort, and the absence of alpha or paired-chain data limited detectable features. A later analysis reported that several top co-occurrence clusters appeared linked to parvovirus B19, influenza, CMV and Epstein-Barr virus. Assigning TCR associations to individual alleles was difficult when HLA alleles, especially DR and DQ, strongly co-occurred. Specific HLA alleles were associated with more than 15,000 TCR beta sequences at a false discovery rate of 0.05 in a later analysis. The 87-base-pair reads could not distinguish some IMGT-functional V segments, including TRBV6-2 and TRBV6-3, so those segments were excluded. A further reported finding was that TCR beta sequences accurately predicted the HLA-A and HLA-B alleles for most subjects in the first cohort. A later genetic analysis associated a missense DCLRE1C variant with V-gene and J-gene trimming of TCR beta chains, and an independent cohort replicated the association. HLA typing was unavailable for some donors at each locus, so association tests used only the typed subset. A later analysis found that most CMV-associated TCR beta chains appeared HLA-restricted, with HLA associations seemingly driven largely by CMV exposure. The study gave a list of 150 to 200 TCR beta chains associated with cytomegalovirus. The presence/absence analyses assumed that sequencing depth was roughly uniform across donors, and that assumption may not be true. In vitro tests confirmed that a few of the cytomegalovirus-associated TCR beta chains recognize cytomegalovirus antigens. The classifier was reported to diagnose cytomegalovirus status with high specificity and sensitivity in both the original and validation cohorts. In a later genetic analysis, fewer N-insertions in productive TCRs were reported among donors in an Asian-associated ancestry cluster than the roughly 710-donor mean. While some public TCRs were present in many individuals, most TCR sequences turned up only very rarely across donors.

The cohort consisted of approximately 670 healthy bone marrow donors. At the time of sampling, all cohort members were nominally healthy, though unrecorded immune exposures were likely present. The donor tested CMV seropositive and was one of the 289 seropositive cohort members. A peripheral blood sample was collected from each donor, and TCR beta sequencing was performed on peripheral blood mononuclear cells. The Qiagen DNeasy Blood Extraction Kit was used to extract genomic DNA from the blood cell samples. The CDR3 numbers 16 residues from cysteine through phenylalanine. Only CDR3 DNA is held: 48 bases, read in frame from base 1. The germline V gene gives CDR1 as MDHEN and CDR2 as SYDVKM. This clone was detected once. What antigen it recognizes has not been identified. Per-nucleotide qualities are absent, and no much larger clonotype sits a single base away. Libraries came from the immunoSEQ multiplex PCR assay. A mixture of 60 forward primers for TCR Vbeta segments and 13 reverse primers for TCR Jbeta segments was used in the multiplex PCR. The CDR3 region of rearranged TCR beta genes was amplified from genomic DNA by a multiplex PCR assay. On the Illumina HiSeq System, the amplified TCR beta libraries were sequenced as 87-base-pair reads. The study's own analysis went as follows. A later analysis counted about 80 million unique TCR beta chains across the 650 to 700 repertoires, and 9.5 million to 11 million of these chains were shared by at least two donors. To remove PCR and sequencing errors, raw reads were error-corrected and collapsed into unique sequences using a nearest-neighbor algorithm that merged closely related sequences. V, D and J gene segments were assigned by aligning CDR3 sequences to IMGT reference sequences. For a sequence to be retained, at least a six-nucleotide match to both a V gene segment and a J gene segment was required. Rearrangements were called productive when the CDR3 lacked stop codons and stayed in frame with V and J; all others were non-productive. CDR3 was defined according to IMGT convention as the region running from the second conserved V-encoded cysteine to the conserved J-encoded phenylalanine. In an earlier analysis of just under 600 of the donors, sequences lacking an unambiguous match to a single V gene segment were excluded. An earlier analysis of some 500 of the donors classified V segments as functional when productive rearrangements were above 56.7% and as segregating when the standard deviation between donors was above 5%. To diagnose cytomegalovirus status from the catalog of TCR beta chain sequences, a statistical classification framework was built. In a later analysis, TCR nucleotide sequences were compared against IMGT/GENE-DB human TR gene sequences so that V and J genes could be assigned. In a later analysis, CDR3 sequences and most-parsimonious VDJ recombination scenarios were assigned using the TCRdist pipeline. In a later analysis, every TCR beta chain was defined by the combination of its CDR3 amino acid sequence and its V-gene family, and reads without a unique V-gene family were dropped. As a way to deal with suspected cross-contamination and a sequencing artifact, a later analysis dropped roughly 620 nucleotide sequences that were highly shared and had low generation probability. A later analysis calculated a clonal expansion index for each public chain from normalized within-repertoire ranks of inferred template counts. A later analysis computed generation probabilities with a VDJ recombination model fitted to out-of-frame rearrangements, and checked the results against IGoR. Hypergeometric tests were used in a later analysis to score TCR-TCR, TCR-HLA and TCR-CMV co-occurrence, with a repertoire-size bias correction applied to the TCR pairs. To estimate false discovery rates, a later analysis permuted the HLA or CMV assignments 20 times. In a later analysis, co-occurring TCRs were grouped using DBSCAN, with TCRdist sequence similarity added in when clustering inside HLA-allele-positive subsets. Repertoires with fewer than 30,000 or more than 120,000 public chains were left out of co-occurrence clustering, as were roughly five repertoires with anomalous nucleotide sharing. TCRdb obtained this table from immuneACCESS and retained in-frame rearrangements with V and J assigned. These tables miss some clones; where compared with another copy, unresolved V genes account for less than half of the shortfall, and the remainder is unexplained. V and J calls and clone size are those listed in that table; D and trimming were worked out from the DNA. The sample includes some 150,000 clones, with roughly 87% observed a single time. The ten largest account for 5% to 6.5% of the sample.

Sequenced material: PBMCs. Recombination joined TRBV28 with TRBJ2-5; 16 nucleotides in the junction match TRBD2. The last part of the DNA fits TRBJ2-7 better; the J call may be wrong. The receptor was derived from a man younger than 45 in good health and CMV-seropositive. CDR3 region: CASSSGTSGRDYEQYF. The DNA sequence is given as TGTGCCAGCAGTTCCGGGACTAGCGGGAGGGACTACGAGCAGTACTTC.